The source of this TCR beta chain is a study of identical twins. The CDR3 is 16 residues long. V lost 4 bases and J lost 0; bases outside the gene matches: 7. The germline CDR1 and CDR2 sequences are SGHRS and YFSETQ. Template switching added a universal primer binding site, and final cDNA carried unique molecular identifiers. TCRdb re-derived calls from the 5' RACE reads in MiXCR, one entry per CDR3 protein. Here the sample spans 450,000 or so distinct CDR3 sequences, 14% being singletons. Notes on the study in general: Twin-shared out-of-frame alpha sequences were enriched for low generation probability.

All donors were healthy Caucasians. As concerns this clonotype: Antigen unknown.

This sample also appeared in a second study, on yellow fever vaccine responses in identical twins. From that paper: A vaccine T cell response that seemed partly convergent and partly personalized was reported in twins.

The receptor's source is a woman aged 18-29 years in good health. Sequenced material: CD4+ T cells sorted from blood. The V gene is TRBV5-1, the J gene TRBJ2-1; TRBD2 aligns across 7 bases. The chain's CDR3 is CASSTKRGSSYNEQFF. In DNA, the CDR3 is TGCGCCAGCAGCACCAAGCGGGGCAGCTCCTACAATGAGCAGTTCTTC.